The clone carrying this T cell receptor beta chain was counted a few times. Its specificity is not known. This entry belongs to a study of T-cell reconstitution after alpha-beta-depleted transplantation in children. TCRbeta library preparation incorporated unique molecular identifiers. TCRdb analysed the PCR reads with MiXCR anew, one entry per CDR3 protein. The sample records approximately 300,000 distinct CDR3 sequences, around a tenth being singletons. The V gene end was trimmed by 1 base and the J gene end by 12 bases; junction bases not matched to a gene: 7. The length of the CDR3 is 13 residues. Germline-derived CDR1 and CDR2 are MDHEN and SYDVKM. Whole-study findings and limits: T-cell numbers and diversity one year post-transplant derived largely from freshly generated T cells. Reportedly, alpha-beta T cells present about two months post-transplant originated from several hundred expanded clones of graft origin. Certain patients had high TCRbeta diversity at day 60, and it came from recipient T cells and thymic progenitors that survived.

This chain joins TRBV28 and TRBJ2-3, with TRBD2 matching 7 bases. The clonotype originates from a boy less than two years old with acute myeloid leukemia, due to receive a stem cell transplant. The input for sequencing was PBMCs, taken before TCRalphabeta/CD19-depleted stem cell transplant. CDR3 bases: TGTGCCAGCAGTTTATACCGGGGGAGGGCACAGTATTTT. As protein: CASSLYRGRAQYF.